What follows are 13 T cell receptor beta chains derived from one specimen sequenced in a study of post-analysis software for immune sequencing data. Every TCR beta cDNA library bore unique molecular identifiers. One entry per CDR3 protein results from TCRdb running MiXCR on the PCR reads. The sample lists fewer than 900,000 distinct CDR3 sequences; 46% were seen once. These TCRs are of unknown antigen specificity. Study-wide findings and caveats: Several TRBV segments, TRBV5-6, TRBV5-1 and TRBV20-1 among them, were found more frequent in patients than controls.

Material for sequencing was blood. The receptor set was obtained from a girl aged 5-17 years with multiple sclerosis.

The rearrangement joins TRBV12-3 or TRBV12-4 to TRBJ2-1; D is unclear. V lost 1 base and J 9 bases, leaving 16 bases between the germline ends. The CDR3 contains 15 residues. The CDR3 region is CASSLGSQFSIEQFF. The CDR3 region has the DNA TGTGCCAGCAGTTTAGGGTCCCAATTTAGTATTGAGCAGTTCTTC.

This clonotype was counted only a few times. The rearrangement uses TRBV7-9 and TRBJ2-1, with D hard to call. The CDR3 length is 11 residues. Germline values: CDR1 SEHNR, CDR2 FQNEAQ (reference sequence). Trimming left V 5 bases short and J 8 bases short, with 7 bases between. The DNA of the CDR3 is TGTGCCAGCAGCCGGTCTGATGAGCAGTTCTTC. Its protein product is CASSRSDEQFF.

This clonotype was seen a handful of times. The V gene is TRBV28, the J gene TRBJ2-1; TRBD2 matches 8 bases. From germline, CDR1 is MDHEN and CDR2 SYDVKM. J gave up 2 bases and V 4 bases, and 4 bases lay outside the gene matches. The length of the CDR3 is 15 residues. This CDR3 is CASSSGAGAYNEQFF. For the CDR3, the DNA is TGTGCCAGCAGTTCCGGAGCGGGAGCCTACAATGAGCAGTTCTTC. The full variable domain, its missing parts supplied by reference TRBV28 and TRBJ2-1, is DVKVTQSSRYLVKRTGEKVFLECVQDMDHENMFWYRQDPGLGLRLIYFSYDVKMKEKGDIPEGYSVSREKKERFSLILESASTNQTSMYLCASSSGAGAYNEQFFGPGTRLTVL.

The chain has TRBV20-1 and TRBJ2-7; 9 positions match TRBD1. Per the germline V gene, CDR1 is DFQATT and CDR2 is SNEGSKA (reference sequence). This CDR3 has 14 residues. The trim removed 5 bases at V and 0 bases at J, leaving 5 bases unmatched. Written as DNA, the CDR3 is TGCAGTGCTGAGACAGGGGGTAGCTCCTACGAGCAGTACTTC. Translating gives CSAETGGSSYEQYF.

This clonotype occurred a few times. This CDR3 is CSAELAGGYNEQFF. CDR3 in DNA: TGCAGTGCTGAGTTAGCGGGGGGTTACAATGAGCAGTTCTTC. V usage is TRBV20-1 and J usage is TRBJ2-1; 10 bases map to TRBD2. Looked up from germline, CDR1 is DFQATT and CDR2 is SNEGSKA (reference sequence). CDR3 size: 14 residues. The junction had 5 bases not matched to a gene; V was cut back by 5 bases and J by 4 bases.

CDR3 residues: CASSLPGLGQETQYF. The CDR3 DNA is TGTGCCAGCAGCTTGCCCGGGCTAGGGCAAGAGACCCAGTACTTC. The rearrangement joins TRBV5-6 to TRBJ2-5, with D hard to call. Germline loops: CDR1 SGHDT, CDR2 YYEEEE. This CDR3 has 15 residues. V lost 1 base, J lost 2 bases, and 12 bases lay in between.

The sample holds a few counts of this clonotype. The genes are TRBV12-3 or TRBV12-4 and TRBJ2-7; 8 nucleotides match TRBD2. V dropped 1 base and J dropped 6; count of bases not matched to a gene: 8. The CDR3 has 15 residues. The CDR3 region has the DNA TGTGCCAGCAGTTTAGACGGGAGGGCCTCGGGCGAGCAGTACTTC. This sequence encodes CASSLDGRASGEQYF.

As regards this clonotype: This may come from a read error, since a much larger clone is one base off. This chain uses TRBV5-1 with TRBJ2-4, with 8 positions matching TRBD2. The length of the CDR3 is 12 residues. CDR1 is SGHRS, CDR2 YFSETQ, per germline. J gave up 15 bases and V 4 bases, and 9 bases lay outside the gene matches. This CDR3 reads CASSPGGESSYF. The CDR3 region has the DNA TGCGCCAGCAGCCCGGGAGGGGAATCTTCGTACTTC.

The chain carries TRBV20-1 and TRBJ2-5; 7 nucleotides line up with TRBD2. Germline V gene data show CDR1 as DFQATT and CDR2 as SNEGSKA (reference sequence). With V trimmed by 0 bases and J by 5 bases, 12 bases remained unmatched. The CDR3 runs to 16 residues. The CDR3 coding sequence is TGCAGTGCTAGAGAGTTGTGGCGGGAGAAGTGGGAGACCCAGTACTTC. Translated: CSARELWREKWETQYF.

This clonotype was detected only a few times. The chain carries TRBV29-1 and TRBJ1-1, with D possibly being TRBD1 (6 bases). Trimming cost V 1 base and J 6 bases, with 18 bases left between them. Per germline, CDR1 SQVTM and CDR2 ANQGSEA. The CDR3 covers 15 residues. Here the CDR3 reads CSVEGVKTGGAEAFF. The CDR3 coding sequence is TGCAGCGTTGAAGGGGTCAAGACAGGTGGGGCTGAAGCTTTCTTT.

Remarks on this clonotype: The junction departs from the called germline gene at one end, perhaps through a read error. The rearrangement uses TRBV7-2 and TRBJ2-5; no clear D. This CDR3 has 11 residues. Germline CDR1 SGHTA, CDR2 FQGNSA. This chain's CDR3 is CACSLTETQYF. The CDR3 DNA follows: TGTGCCTGCAGTTTGACGGAGACCCAGTACTTC. The variable domain in full, with the rest retrieved from reference TRBV7-2 and TRBJ2-5, is GAGVSQSPSNKVTEKGKDVELRCDPISGHTALYWYRQSLGQGLEFLIYFQGNSAPDKSGLPSDRFSAERTGGSVSTLTIQRTQQEDSAVYLCACSLTETQYFGPGTRLLVL.

This clonotype was observed a few times. V is TRBV20-1 and J is TRBJ2-7; 9 bases line up with TRBD2. After removal of 0 bases from V and 0 bases from J, the junction contained 9 bases not matched to a gene. The CDR3 is 17 amino acids. Germline V gives CDR1 DFQATT, CDR2 SNEGSKA (reference sequence). The CDR3 coding sequence is TGCAGTGCTAGAGAGGGGCGGGAGGGGGTAAGCTCCTACGAGCAGTACTTC. It yields the protein CSAREGREGVSSYEQYF.

CDR3 sequence: CASWTGTSGSYYNEQFF. The CDR3 DNA is TGTGCCAGCTGGACCGGGACTAGCGGGAGTTACTACAATGAGCAGTTCTTC. The chain carries TRBV7-8 and TRBJ2-1, with 14 bases identical to TRBD2. Per the germline V gene, CDR1 is SGHVS and CDR2 is FQNEAQ. With V trimmed by 8 bases and J by 3 bases, 9 bases remained unmatched. This CDR3 has 17 residues.